These 9 T cell receptor beta chains came from one sample sequenced in a study of blood T cell repertoires in COVID-19. Produced via immunoSEQ multiplex PCR; TCRdb's table is partial and in-frame only. Altogether roughly 87,000 clones are present, around 90% being singletons, with the ten largest covering 4.5% to 5.5%. Sequencing input: peripheral blood. These receptors all come from a man aged 35 to 55 with acute or convalescent COVID-19.

The chain carries TRBV10-2 and TRBJ2-3; 7 positions match TRBD2. The CDR3 contains 16 residues. Germline CDR1 WSHSY, CDR2 SAAADI. V dropped 6 bases and J dropped 0; count of bases not matched to a gene: 9. The CDR3 bases are TGCGCCAGCAGGAGACTAGCTGACGTTAGCACAGATACGCAGTATTTT. Translation: CASRRLADVSTDTQYF.

The V call is TRBV19, the J call TRBJ2-2; 7 bases align to TRBD1. The CDR3 contains 14 residues. Germline V gene sequence: CDR1 LNHDA, CDR2 SQIVND (reference sequence). Unmatched junction bases numbered 5, after V lost 3 bases and J lost 7 bases. In nucleotides, the CDR3 is TGTGCCAGTAGTATCGAGGGGGCAGGCGGGGAGCTGTTTTTT. Protein: CASSIEGAGGELFF.

J is TRBJ2-7 and V is TRBV19; 7 nucleotides align to TRBD2. The V gene end was trimmed by 7 bases and the J gene end by 4 bases; junction bases not matched to a gene: 16. The CDR3 has 16 residues. Germline CDR1 LNHDA, CDR2 SQIVND (reference sequence). CDR3 residues: CASKTTYAGEDYEQYF. In DNA, the CDR3 is TGTGCCAGTAAAACGACCTACGCGGGAGAAGATTACGAGCAGTACTTC.

The chain has TRBV21-1 and TRBJ2-3; the table assigns TRBD2, which was not confirmed against the DNA. TRBV21-1 is termed a pseudogene. This CDR3 region has 14 residues. The chain's CDR3 is CASSKVAGVDTQYF. CDR3 bases: TGTGCCAGCAGCAAAGTAGCGGGGGTGGATACGCAGTATTTT.

The rearrangement uses TRBV14 and TRBJ1-2; D unresolved. Looked up from germline, CDR1 is SGHDN and CDR2 is FVKESK. The length of the CDR3 is 13 residues. The V end lost 4 bases, the J end lost 4 bases, and 10 bases lay between the germline ends. The DNA for the CDR3 is TGTGCCAGCAGCCTCTCCGGGGTCTATGGCTACACCTTC. Translated, it gives CASSLSGVYGYTF. The entire variable domain, with the rest obtained from reference TRBV14 and TRBJ1-2, is as follows: EAGVTQFPSHSVIEKGQTVTLRCDPISGHDNLYWYRRVMGKEIKFLLHFVKESKQDESGMPNNRFLAERTGGTYSTLKVQPAELEDSGVYFCASSLSGVYGYTFGSGTRLTVV.

The chain combines TRBV30 with TRBJ1-1; no clear D. Between the trimmed V and J ends, which lost 1 base and 8 bases, there was a span of 8 bases. Germline values: CDR1 GTSNPN, CDR2 SVGIG (reference sequence). The CDR3 is 11 amino acids. This CDR3 is CAWSALQEAFF. The CDR3 DNA follows: TGTGCCTGGAGTGCTTTACAGGAAGCTTTCTTT.

The V and J genes are TRBV4-2 and TRBJ2-1; 7 nucleotides match TRBD1. Germline values: CDR1 LGHNA, CDR2 YNFKEQ. The CDR3 sequence is 16 residues long. Unmatched junction bases numbered 12, after V lost 4 bases and J lost 6 bases. DNA of the CDR3: TGTGCCAGCAGCCCCAGAGGGCAGGGGGATGGCAATGAGCAGTTCTTC. Translation: CASSPRGQGDGNEQFF.

In regard to this clone: One junction end disagrees with the germline gene, perhaps due to a read error. This chain uses TRBV7-8 with TRBJ2-7; TRBD1 aligns across 10 bases. CDR3 length equals 13 residues. In germline, CDR1 is SGHVS, CDR2 FQNEAQ. CDR3 protein: CASSPGVVGTGDF. CDR3 in DNA: TGTGCCAGCAGCCCAGGGGTGGTTGGGACAGGGGACTTC.

The chain employs TRBV7-2 and TRBJ2-2, with 10 bases lining up with TRBD2. The length of the CDR3 is 16 residues. V gave up 3 bases and J gave up 5 bases; unmatched junction bases: 6. Germline V gene lookup returns CDR1 SGHTA and CDR2 FQGNSA. DNA of the CDR3: TGTGCCAGCAGCTTCAGCGGGGGGGCGGAGACCGGGGAGCTGTTTTTT. Its translation: CASSFSGGAETGELFF.